This TCR beta chain was observed in a study of T cells after yellow fever vaccination. On this clonotype: A much larger clone is a single base away; this may be a read error.

MiXCR was run by TCRdb on the 5' RACE reads, yielding one entry per CDR3 protein. The data show some 63,000 distinct CDR3 sequences, about 7% seen once. There are 11 residues in the CDR3. Germline V gene lookup returns CDR1 MNHEY and CDR2 SVGAGI. Sequenced here: CD8+ T cells sorted from PBMCs, sampled 15 days after the yellow fever booster vaccination. The chain is built from TRBV6-5 and TRBJ2-3; no clear D gene. This TCR was recovered from a man aged 25-45 years who received the YFV17D yellow fever vaccine. The CDR3 loop is CASISSDAQYF. CDR3 coding DNA: TGTGCCAGCATCAGTTCAGATGCGCAGTATTTT.